A single sample is the source of the 7 T cell receptor beta chains below, sequenced in a study of neurological immune-mediated disorders. Each CDR3 protein gets one entry after TCRdb re-called the 5' RACE reads with MiXCR. The sample has around 67,000 distinct CDR3 sequences; around 5.2% are singletons. The material sequenced was PBMCs. These receptor sequences come from a man aged 18 to 29 with multiple sclerosis.

This clonotype was observed at least ten times. The J gene is TRBJ2-7, the V gene TRBV28, with D perhaps assigned TRBD1 or TRBD2 (5 bases each). The ends were cut back, 6 bases at V and 4 bases at J, with 19 bases in the middle. Germline lookup yields CDR1 MDHEN and CDR2 SYDVKM. The CDR3 sequence is 15 residues long. CDR3 bases: TGTGCCAGCAGGGTCGGGACCGGGACCGAGTACGAGCAGTACTTC. Its protein is CASRVGTGTEYEQYF.

This clonotype was recorded at least ten times. CDR3 amino acids: CASSQGSGYSYEQYF. CDR3 in DNA: TGTGCCAGCAGCCAAGGTAGCGGATACTCCTACGAGCAGTACTTC. The genes are TRBV3-1 and TRBJ2-7; possible D gene TRBD2, 6 bases. The V gene lost 1 base and the J gene lost 0 bases, with 10 bases spanning the gap. The germline V gene has CDR1 LGHDT and CDR2 YNNKEL (reference sequence). There are 15 residues in the CDR3.

This clonotype was seen at least ten times. This chain connects TRBV7-9 to TRBJ1-1; 9 nucleotides align to TRBD1. This CDR3 is 14 amino acids long. J gave up 6 bases and V 4 bases, and 6 bases lay outside the gene matches. CDR1 is SEHNR, CDR2 FQNEAQ, per germline (reference sequence). The CDR3 protein is CASSSGQGLAEAFF. As DNA, the CDR3 is TGTGCCAGCAGCTCGGGACAGGGACTCGCTGAAGCTTTCTTT.

This clonotype was found many times. The chain links TRBV7-6 to TRBJ2-7; D remains unclear. The germline gives CDR1 SGHVS, CDR2 FNYEAQ. Trimming shortened V by 7 bases and J by 4 bases, and 20 bases separated the two germline ends. The CDR3 loop spans 15 amino acids. The CDR3 reads CASKWRPAGPYEQYF. In DNA, the CDR3 is TGTGCCAGCAAATGGCGGCCTGCAGGACCGTACGAGCAGTACTTC.

In its sample, this clonotype was seen many times. This chain links TRBV5-6 with TRBJ2-5, with 10 nucleotides matching TRBD2. J gave up 5 bases and V 4 bases, and 8 bases lay outside the gene matches. The CDR3 runs to 15 residues. Germline lookup yields CDR1 SGHDT and CDR2 YYEEEE. The CDR3 protein is CASSRTSGLEETQYF. The DNA for the CDR3 is TGTGCCAGCAGCCGGACTAGCGGCTTAGAGGAGACCCAGTACTTC.

This clonotype was picked up many times. This rearrangement joins TRBV20-1 to TRBJ2-1, with 9 bases identical to TRBD2. Germline CDR1 reads DFQATT; CDR2 reads SNEGSKA (reference sequence). This CDR3 is 15 amino acids long. Trimming took 0 bases from V and 3 from J; bases not matched to a gene: 3. DNA for the CDR3: TGCAGTGCTAGAGATGTAGCGGGAGTCTACAATGAGCAGTTCTTC. It is translated as CSARDVAGVYNEQFF.

This clonotype showed up many times. This sequence joins TRBV9 and TRBJ2-6; D possibly corresponds to TRBD1 (6 bases). This CDR3 is 15 amino acids long. Trimming left V 0 bases short and J 3 bases short, with 7 bases between. Germline CDR1 reads SGDLS; CDR2 reads YYNGEE. Here the CDR3 reads CASSVEDSGANVLTF. DNA for the CDR3: TGTGCCAGCAGCGTAGAGGACAGTGGGGCCAACGTCCTGACTTTC.